Listed below are T cell receptor beta chains from one sample, sequenced in a study of shared clonotypes between healthy human individuals. Some clones are missing from TCRdb's copy, which holds only in-frame ones; the method was immunoSEQ multiplex PCR. The sample has about 1.5 million clones, over 95% seen once. Source material: naive CD4+ T cells sorted from blood. These receptors were obtained from a man aged 25 to 40 in good health. CDR3s include the opening cysteine and the closing phenylalanine or tryptophan. D genes are given only for firm matches. Size is omitted from some rows. Given values are once, few, many or a class for expanded clones.

abundance | j_gene | v_gene | d_gene | CDR3aa | CDR3nt
- | TRBJ2-7 | TRBV29-1 | TRBD2 | CSVTSGALYEQYF | TGCAGCGTTACTAGCGGGGCCCTCTACGAGCAGTACTTC
- | TRBJ1-1 | TRBV2 | - | CASSGIPVMNTEAFF | TGTGCCAGCAGTGGGATCCCCGTCATGAACACTGAAGCTTTCTTT
- | TRBJ2-3 | TRBV13 | TRBD2 | CASAGTSGQTDTQYF | TGTGCCAGCGCAGGGACTAGCGGGCAGACAGATACGCAGTATTTT
few | TRBJ1-2 | TRBV7-2 | TRBD1 | CASSLLQGAAGYTF | TGTGCCAGCAGCTTATTACAGGGGGCGGCCGGCTACACCTTC
- | TRBJ1-2 | TRBV29-1 | - | CSALPGRSSNYGYTF | TGCAGCGCCCTCCCCGGCAGGTCCTCTAACTATGGCTACACCTTC
- | TRBJ2-1 | TRBV9 | - | CASSVGGGAGYNEQFF | TGTGCCAGCAGCGTAGGTGGGGGAGCCGGCTACAATGAGCAGTTCTTC
- | TRBJ2-3 | TRBV10-3 | - | CASTKTSTDTQYF | TGTGCCAGCACCAAAACTAGCACAGATACGCAGTATTTT
once | TRBJ2-7 | TRBV28 | - | CAISGEREQYF | TGTGCCATCTCAGGGGAACGCGAGCAGTACTTC
- | TRBJ2-7 | TRBV21-1 | - | CASSQFRIGTVHEQYF | TGTGCCAGCAGCCAATTCAGAATCGGGACAGTACACGAGCAGTACTTC
- | TRBJ2-7 | TRBV23-1 | - | CASSGSKANYEQYF | TGCGCCAGCAGCGGGTCTAAGGCGAACTACGAGCAGTACTTC
once | TRBJ2-5 | TRBV18 | TRBD1 | CASSITGGETQYF | TGTGCCAGCTCCATTACAGGGGGAGAGACCCAGTACTTC
- | TRBJ2-2 | TRBV2 | TRBD2 | CASSESGRGSGELFF | TGTGCCAGCAGTGAAAGCGGGAGGGGATCCGGGGAGCTGTTTTTT
- | TRBJ2-3 | TRBV6-1 | - | CASSARESQYF | TGTGCCAGCAGTGCCCGGGAGTCGCAGTATTTT
- | TRBJ2-1 | TRBV12-5 | TRBD2 | CASGLGGTSGRALKYNEQFF | TGTGCTAGTGGTTTGGGAGGGACTAGCGGGAGGGCCCTAAAGTACAATGAGCAGTTCTTC
- | TRBJ2-5 | TRBV9 | - | CASSVGGPRQETQYF | TGTGCCAGCAGCGTAGGGGGTCCTAGACAAGAGACCCAGTACTTC
- | TRBJ2-3 | TRBV27 | TRBD1 | CASRDRARYTDTQYF | TGTGCCAGCAGGGACAGGGCGAGATACACAGATACGCAGTATTTT
- | TRBJ1-2 | TRBV19 | - | CASSISSNYGYTF | TGTGCCAGTAGTATCAGCTCTAACTATGGCTACACCTTC
- | TRBJ2-5 | TRBV30 | - | CAWRGRRQETQYF | TGTGCCTGGAGAGGTCGGCGGCAAGAGACCCAGTACTTC
- | TRBJ2-1 | TRBV18 | TRBD1 | CASSWTGDEQFF | TGTGCCAGCTCATGGACAGGAGATGAGCAGTTCTTC
once | TRBJ2-7 | TRBV7-2 | - | CASSLASDSYEQYF | TGTGCCAGCAGCTTAGCTTCTGACTCCTACGAGCAGTACTTC
- | TRBJ1-3 | TRBV6-1 | TRBD1 | CASSKTGAGGNTIYF | TGTGCCAGCAGTAAAACAGGGGCCGGAGGAAACACCATATATTTT
- | TRBJ2-3 | TRBV5-1 | TRBD1 | CASNPKGQSWTDTQYF | TGCGCCAGCAACCCTAAGGGACAGTCTTGGACAGATACGCAGTATTTT
- | TRBJ2-5 | TRBV10-2 | - | CASSEVGGTQYF | TGCGCCAGCAGTGAGGTGGGGGGGACCCAGTACTTC
- | TRBJ2-3 | TRBV5-1 | TRBD2 | CASSIRGGSGRRIYTQYF | TGCGCCAGCTCCATCCGTGGAGGTAGCGGGAGAAGGATATATACGCAGTATTTT
- | TRBJ2-1 | TRBV28 | TRBD1 | CASSIRDRGREFF | TGTGCCAGCAGTATAAGGGACAGGGGGCGAGAGTTCTTC
- | TRBJ1-5 | TRBV7-9 | - | CASSPRGDNQPQHF | TGTGCCAGCAGCCCCAGAGGGGACAATCAGCCCCAGCATTTT
once | TRBJ2-3 | TRBV6-5 | - | CASSWKDNTDTQYF | TGTGCCAGTTCCTGGAAGGACAACACAGATACGCAGTATTTT
- | TRBJ2-1 | TRBV19 | TRBD2 | CASSRGGSSYNEQFF | TGTGCCAGTTCAAGGGGCGGGAGCTCCTACAATGAGCAGTTCTTC
- | TRBJ2-2 | TRBV29-1 | - | CSVWQGLSTGELFF | TGCAGCGTTTGGCAGGGGCTGAGCACCGGGGAGCTGTTTTTT
- | TRBJ2-7 | TRBV19 | - | CASSVDRLPSEQYF | TGTGCCAGTAGTGTGGACAGACTACCCTCCGAGCAGTACTTC
- | TRBJ2-1 | TRBV10-1 | - | CASSESGTPVHEQFF | TGCGCCAGCAGTGAGTCGGGGACGCCCGTTCATGAGCAGTTCTTC
- | TRBJ2-4 | TRBV5-1 | TRBD1 | CASSLEGQGVQNIQYF | TGCGCCAGCAGCTTGGAAGGGCAGGGGGTCCAAAACATTCAGTACTTC
- | TRBJ1-1 | TRBV5-1 | - | CASSLDAMNTEAFF | TGCGCCAGCAGCTTGGATGCAATGAACACTGAAGCTTTCTTT
- | TRBJ2-5 | TRBV27 | TRBD2 | CASSKRLAGGPETQYF | TGTGCCAGCAGTAAAAGACTAGCGGGAGGGCCGGAGACCCAGTACTTC
- | TRBJ2-7 | TRBV28 | - | CASTTMFKGGESPYEQYF | TGTGCCAGCACCACGATGTTTAAGGGGGGCGAGTCCCCCTACGAGCAGTACTTC
- | TRBJ1-4 | TRBV28 | - | CASAKGGESEKLFF | TGTGCCAGCGCTAAGGGGGGGGAAAGCGAAAAACTGTTTTTT
- | TRBJ1-2 | TRBV2 | - | CASKTGTPGGYTF | TGTGCCAGCAAGACCGGGACTCCGGGAGGCTACACCTTC
- | TRBJ2-5 | TRBV7-2 | - | CASSLNGDRQETQYF | TGTGCCAGCAGCTTAAACGGGGACCGCCAAGAGACCCAGTACTTC
- | TRBJ2-7 | TRBV5-6 | - | CASSIGQLKQQYF | TGTGCCAGCAGCATAGGACAGCTCAAACAGCAGTACTTC
- | TRBJ2-7 | TRBV7-2 | - | CASSSFGISYEQYF | TGTGCCAGCAGCTCTTTCGGGATCTCCTACGAGCAGTACTTC
- | TRBJ1-5 | TRBV6-5 | TRBD1 | CASSRTGQSNQPQHF | TGTGCCAGCAGTCGGACAGGTCAGAGCAATCAGCCCCAGCATTTT
once | TRBJ2-3 | TRBV7-7 | - | CASSKRPSDTQYF | TGTGCCAGCAGCAAACGGCCGTCAGATACGCAGTATTTT
- | TRBJ1-4 | TRBV27 | - | CASSLLPASTNEKLFF | TGTGCCAGCAGTTTACTTCCAGCTAGTACTAATGAAAAACTGTTTTTT
- | TRBJ1-3 | TRBV11-2 | - | CASSSWTEISGNTIYF | TGTGCCAGCAGCTCCTGGACCGAGATCTCTGGAAACACCATATATTTT
- | TRBJ2-1 | TRBV4-3 | - | CASSQVASSYNEQFF | TGCGCCAGCAGCCAAGTCGCTAGCTCCTACAATGAGCAGTTCTTC
- | TRBJ2-1 | TRBV28 | - | CASSSWGMAVDEQFF | TGTGCCAGCAGCTCTTGGGGAATGGCGGTGGATGAGCAGTTCTTC
- | TRBJ2-5 | TRBV7-8 | - | CASIPGGTWWETQYF | TGTGCCAGCATCCCGGGCGGGACCTGGTGGGAGACCCAGTACTTC
few | TRBJ1-2 | TRBV5-1 | - | CASRAMDSDYGYTF | TGCGCCAGCAGGGCCATGGACAGTGACTATGGCTACACCTTC
- | TRBJ2-7 | TRBV7-6 | TRBD1 | CASSSRGLDGEQYF | TGTGCCAGCAGCTCGAGGGGGCTAGACGGCGAGCAGTACTTC
- | TRBJ2-7 | TRBV23-1 | - | CASSQSSRGPKQYF | TGCGCCAGCAGTCAATCGAGTCGGGGGCCCAAGCAGTACTTC
- | TRBJ2-5 | TRBV6-1 | - | CASSEGGRQETQYF | TGTGCCAGCAGTGAAGGAGGGAGGCAAGAGACCCAGTACTTC
- | TRBJ2-1 | TRBV2 | - | CASSLLVSLNEQFF | TGTGCCAGCAGCCTGCTAGTTAGCCTAAATGAGCAGTTCTTC
- | TRBJ1-4 | TRBV5-6 | - | CASSSRFESPGEKLFF | TGTGCCAGCAGCTCCCGGTTCGAGAGCCCCGGTGAAAAACTGTTTTTT
- | TRBJ2-6 | TRBV28 | - | CASSTDSGANVLTF | TGTGCCAGCAGTACAGACTCTGGGGCCAACGTCCTGACTTTC